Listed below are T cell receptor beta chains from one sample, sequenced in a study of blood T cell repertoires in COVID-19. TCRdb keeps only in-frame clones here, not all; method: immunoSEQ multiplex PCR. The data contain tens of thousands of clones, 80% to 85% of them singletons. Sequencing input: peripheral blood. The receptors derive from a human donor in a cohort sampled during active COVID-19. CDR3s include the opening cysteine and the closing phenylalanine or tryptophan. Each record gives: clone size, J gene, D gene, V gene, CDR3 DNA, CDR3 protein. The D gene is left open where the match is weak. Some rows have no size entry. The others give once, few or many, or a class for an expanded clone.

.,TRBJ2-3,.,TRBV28,TGTGCCAGCAGTTTATCGTTGGGGGGAGCAGATACGCAGTATTTT,CASSLSLGGADTQYF
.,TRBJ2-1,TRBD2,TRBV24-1,TGTGCCACCAGTGATCCTAGCGGGGGGCCCAACAATGAGCAGTTCTTC,CATSDPSGGPNNEQFF
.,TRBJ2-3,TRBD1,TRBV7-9,TGTGCCAGCAGCAAATGGACAGGGGAAACGCAGTATTTT,CASSKWTGETQYF
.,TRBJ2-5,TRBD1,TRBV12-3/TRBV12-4,TGTGCCAGCCGGGACAGGGGGACCCAGTACTTC,CASRDRGTQYF
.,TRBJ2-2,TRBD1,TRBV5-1,TGCGCCAGCAGCGCAAGTACCGGGACAGGGAGGACCGGGGAGCTGTTTTTT,CASSASTGTGRTGELFF
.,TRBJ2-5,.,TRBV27,TGTGCCAGCAGTTGGGGGCCGGTCGAGACCCAGTACTTC,CASSWGPVETQYF
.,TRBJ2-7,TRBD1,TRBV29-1,TGCAGCGTTGAAGAAGACAGGGGTGACGAGCAGTACTTC,CSVEEDRGDEQYF
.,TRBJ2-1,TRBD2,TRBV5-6,TGTGCCAGCAGCTTGGGCGGGGGTTCCTACAATGAGCAGTTCTTC,CASSLGGGSYNEQFF
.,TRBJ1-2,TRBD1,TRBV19,TGTGCCAGTAGTACCACTCTGGACAGGGCAGGGGGCTACACCTTC,CASSTTLDRAGGYTF
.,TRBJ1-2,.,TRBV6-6,TGTGCCAGCAGCCCACCTCGACAGCGAATCTATGGCTACACCTTC,CASSPPRQRIYGYTF
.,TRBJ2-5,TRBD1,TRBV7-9,TGTGCCAGCAGCTCCTCCTCCCGACAGGGCGTTCGGGAGACCCAGTACTTC,CASSSSSRQGVRETQYF
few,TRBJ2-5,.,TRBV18,TGTGCCAGCTCACTACAGGGTAGCCAAGAGACCCAGTACTTC,CASSLQGSQETQYF
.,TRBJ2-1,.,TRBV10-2,TGCGCCAGCAGCTCGGAGAATGAGCAGTTCTTC,CASSSENEQFF
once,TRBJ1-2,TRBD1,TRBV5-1,TGCGCCAGCAGCTCCGGGACAGGGAGGTTGTATGGCTACACCTTC,CASSSGTGRLYGYTF
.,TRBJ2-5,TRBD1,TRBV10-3,TGTGCCATCGGACAGGGTGAGACCCAGTACTTC,CAIGQGETQYF
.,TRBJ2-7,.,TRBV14,TGTGCCAGCAGAAGGGGCACAGGGAACCACGAGCAGTACTTC,CASRRGTGNHEQYF
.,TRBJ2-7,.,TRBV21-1,TGTGCCAGCAGCAAGCGACAGTCCTCCTACGAGCAGTACTTC,CASSKRQSSYEQYF
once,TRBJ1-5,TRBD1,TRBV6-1,TGTGCCAGCAGTGAAGCATCGGGGGCAGGGGGTCAGCCCCAGCATTTT,CASSEASGAGGQPQHF
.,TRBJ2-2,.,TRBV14,TGTGCCAGCAGCCAAGGGCAGGTTTTCATCACCGGGGAGCTGTTTTTT,CASSQGQVFITGELFF
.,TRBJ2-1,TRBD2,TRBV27,TGTGCCAGCAGTTTAACTAGCGGGGGCCTTGAGCAGTTCTTC,CASSLTSGGLEQFF
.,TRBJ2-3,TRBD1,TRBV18,TGTGCCAGCTCACCGGGGACAGAGAAAACCAATACGCAGTATTTT,CASSPGTEKTNTQYF
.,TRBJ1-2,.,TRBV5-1,TGCGCCAGCAGTACAGAAGACTATGGCTACACCTTC,CASSTEDYGYTF
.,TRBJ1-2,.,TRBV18,TGTGCCAGCTCAGCGCCCGGGACAACTTATGGCTACACCTTC,CASSAPGTTYGYTF
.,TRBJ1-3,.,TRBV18,TGTGCCAGCTCACCATCCCAACGACAGACTGGAAACACCATATATTTT,CASSPSQRQTGNTIYF
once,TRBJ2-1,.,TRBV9,TGTGCCAGCAGCGTCGGCAGGGGCTATGAGCAGTTCTTC,CASSVGRGYEQFF
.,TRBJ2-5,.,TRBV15,TGTGCCACCAGCAGAGTGACAGAGCCTCAAGAGACCCAGTACTTC,CATSRVTEPQETQYF
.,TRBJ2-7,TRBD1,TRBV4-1,TGCGCCAGCAGCCAAGATCGGGCAGGGGGTTCCGAGCAGTACTTC,CASSQDRAGGSEQYF
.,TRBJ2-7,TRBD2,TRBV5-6,TGTGCCAGCAGCTTCGCGGGGGGGCGAGAGCAGTACTTC,CASSFAGGREQYF
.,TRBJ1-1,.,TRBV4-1,TGCGCCAGCAGCCAGAGGACAGACGTGAACACTGAAGCTTTCTTT,CASSQRTDVNTEAFF
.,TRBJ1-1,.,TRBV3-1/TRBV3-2,TGTGCCAGCAGCCAAGTGGGGGCGGGGGGAGCTTTCTTT,CASSQVGAGGAFF
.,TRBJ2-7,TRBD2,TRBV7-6,TGTGCCAGCAGCTCACGCAGCGGGGGATCCTACGAGCAGTACTTC,CASSSRSGGSYEQYF
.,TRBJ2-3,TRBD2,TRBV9,TGTGCCAGCACCGGCGGGGGGGGCTTAACAGATACGCAGTATTTT,CASTGGGGLTDTQYF
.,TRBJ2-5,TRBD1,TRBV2,TGTGCCAGCAGTGTTGGCGTAGGGGGCTCAGAGACCCAGTACTTC,CASSVGVGGSETQYF
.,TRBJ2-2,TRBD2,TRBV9,TGTGCCAGCAGCGCCCCAGGGGAGCGGGGGGTCACGAAGCTGTTTTTT,CASSAPGERGVTKLFF
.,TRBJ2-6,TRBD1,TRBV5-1,TGCGCCAGCAGCTTGAGGGGGCGACACCCCTCTGGGGCCAACGTCCTGACTTTC,CASSLRGRHPSGANVLTF
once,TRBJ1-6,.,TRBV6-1,TGTGCCAGCAGTGAAGTCCAGGCATCACCCCTCCACTTT,CASSEVQASPLHF
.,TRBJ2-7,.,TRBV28,TGTGCCAGCAGTCTGGGGGGTCCGCCAACGGCGGAGCAGTACTTC,CASSLGGPPTAEQYF